This T cell receptor beta chain derives from a study of T cell repertoires in cytomegalovirus infection. In the study overall: Matching HLA type, along with CMV infection, was indicated by public TCR beta signatures. Study outcomes and limitations: CMV-specific TCR beta clonotypes restricted by HLA-C were the ones dominating the ex vivo response. Frequencies of public TCR beta families were cumulated, and this identified carriers of CMV plus the relevant HLA.

CDR1 SGHTA and CDR2 FQGNSA come from the germline V gene. This CDR3 has 14 residues. Trimming cost V 0 bases and J 6 bases, with 9 bases left between them. MiXCR was run by TCRdb on the reads, yielding one entry per CDR3 protein. The table shows hundreds of thousands of distinct CDR3 sequences, with more than 8% occurring only once. Relative to its sample, this clonotype is medium-sized. Its specificity is not known. This chain links TRBV7-2 with TRBJ2-1; no definite D call. The sequence derives from a human donor in good health (CMV status not recorded). Some clones in this sample may be carry-over from other donors' samples. Sample: PBMCs. CDR3 nucleotide sequence: TGTGCCAGCAGCTTAGCGATCATCCCCAATGAGCAGTTCTTC. Protein product: CASSLAIIPNEQFF.